A few counts support the clone carrying this T cell receptor (beta chain). This specimen belongs to a study of molecular identifiers for immune sequencing clone quantification. Naive CD8 T cells were sorted as CD8+CD4-CCR7+CD45RA+. Listed TCR primers and previously described methods were used for bulk TCR libraries. TCRdb reprocessed the PCR reads via MiXCR and lists one record per CDR3 protein. The sample includes 90,000 or so distinct CDR3 sequences, about 23% of them seen just once. The CDR3 has 15 amino acids. Germline V lookup: CDR1 SGDLS, CDR2 YYNGEE. Between the trimmed V and J ends, which lost 0 bases and 0 bases, there was a span of 9 bases.

This clonotype was obtained from a human donor in good health. Some libraries in this study had Jurkat cell RNA spiked in. The chain uses TRBV9 and TRBJ1-1, with D unresolved. Input material: naive CD8+ T cells from blood, with Jurkat cell RNA spiked in. Subset here: FACS-sorted CD8+CD4-CCR7+CD45RA+ naive T cells. This CDR3 is CASSVDGIMNTEAFF. The CDR3 coding sequence is TGTGCCAGCAGCGTAGATGGGATTATGAACACTGAAGCTTTCTTT.